The 12 T cell receptor beta chains reported below all come from one sample, sequenced in a study of brain T cells in children with intractable seizures. Clones were sequenced by immunoSEQ multiplex PCR, and TCRdb holds only the in-frame ones, with some missing. The sample holds 35,000 to 50,000 clones, 80% to 95% seen once. Sequencing was performed on peripheral blood, taken at surgery. The receptors here all came from a girl aged 2 to 10 with tuberous sclerosis and intractable seizures.

The rearrangement joins TRBV19 to TRBJ1-5; D may be TRBD1 (6 bases). V dropped 5 bases and J dropped 6 bases, with 14 bases sitting between them. CDR1 and CDR2 from the germline V gene are LNHDA and SQIVND (reference sequence). The length of the CDR3 is 14 residues. The CDR3 region is CASSVKQGSQPQHF. The DNA of the CDR3 is TGTGCCAGTAGTGTAAAACAGGGAAGTCAGCCCCAGCATTTT.

The chain carries TRBV2 and TRBJ1-5, with D hard to call. V shed 4 bases and J shed 5 bases, with 15 bases lying between them. CDR1 and CDR2 from the germline V gene are SNHLY and FYNNEI. The CDR3 loop spans 15 amino acids. The CDR3 DNA follows: TGTGCCAGCAGTGGTATGGAACTATGGGATCAGCCCCAGCATTTT. Residues: CASSGMELWDQPQHF.

Here the CDR3 DNA reads TGTGCCAGCAGTTCCGACGGATTTTACGAGCAGTACTTC. Residues: CASSSDGFYEQYF. The J gene is TRBJ2-7, the V gene TRBV6-5; no clear D gene. The germline V gene has CDR1 MNHEY and CDR2 SVGAGI. The CDR3 loop spans 13 amino acids. V lost 4 bases, J lost 4 bases, and 11 bases lay in between.

CDR3: CASSFGTGGDGYTF. CDR3 DNA sequence: TGTGCCAGCAGTTTCGGGACAGGGGGCGATGGCTACACCTTC. The V gene is TRBV27, the J gene TRBJ1-2, with TRBD1 identical over 12 bases. The CDR3 consists of 14 residues. With 3 bases clipped from V and 6 bases from J, the junction kept 2 bases outside the gene matches. Germline lookup yields CDR1 MNHEY and CDR2 SMNVEV (reference sequence).

The chain is built from TRBV30 and TRBJ2-7; D is uncertain. Trimming left V 1 base short and J 0 bases short, with 4 bases between. The CDR3 extends over 12 amino acids. The germline gives CDR1 GTSNPN, CDR2 SVGIG (reference sequence). In DNA, the CDR3 is TGTGCCTGGAGTGACAGCTCCTACGAGCAGTACTTC. It encodes CAWSDSSYEQYF. The variable domain in full, with the rest retrieved from reference TRBV30 and TRBJ2-7, is SQTIHQWPATLVQPVGSPLSLECTVEGTSNPNLYWYRQAAGRGLQLLFYSVGIGQISSEVPQNLSASRPQDRQFILSSKKLLLSDSGFYLCAWSDSSYEQYFGPGTRLTVT.

The chain couples TRBV27 to TRBJ2-1; 8 bases agree with TRBD2. With V trimmed by 0 bases and J by 2 bases, 0 bases remained unmatched. This CDR3 comprises 15 residues. Germline V CDR1 and CDR2: MNHEY, SMNVEV (reference sequence). The chain's CDR3 is CASSLSRGAYNEQFF. The CDR3 DNA is TGTGCCAGCAGTTTATCGCGGGGGGCCTACAATGAGCAGTTCTTC.

The rearrangement links TRBV7-9 to TRBJ2-3, with 9 bases identical to TRBD2. There are 13 residues in the CDR3. CDR1 and CDR2 from the germline V gene are SEHNR and FQNEAQ (reference sequence). The V and J ends lost 8 bases and 5 bases, in that order; junction bases with no gene match: 5. In DNA form, the CDR3 reads TGTGCCAGCGGCGGGGGGGCGGTAGATACGCAGTATTTT. Translated: CASGGGAVDTQYF.

The CDR3 nucleotides are TGTGCCAGTAGTCCACCGGGACAGTGGAACACTGAAGCTTTCTTT. Amino acids: CASSPPGQWNTEAFF. This chain connects TRBV19 to TRBJ1-1; 7 bases align to TRBD1. CDR3 size: 15 residues. Trimming removed 5 bases from V and 1 base from J; junction bases left unmatched: 7. Per germline, CDR1 LNHDA and CDR2 SQIVND (reference sequence). The whole variable domain, remainder taken from reference TRBV19 and TRBJ1-1, is DGGITQSPKYLFRKEGQNVTLSCEQNLNHDAMYWYRQDPGQGLRLIYYSQIVNDFQKGDIAEGYSVSREKKESFPLTVTSAQKNPTAFYLCASSPPGQWNTEAFFGQGTRLTVV.

The CDR3 region has the DNA TGTGCCAGCAGCTTGGCTTCAGGTTCAAGACTAGCCTGGGGCACTGAAGCTTTCTTT. Encoded protein: CASSLASGSRLAWGTEAFF. V usage is TRBV5-4 and J usage is TRBJ1-1; D not certain. Germline assignment: CDR1 SGHNT and CDR2 YYREEE (reference sequence). The CDR3 runs 19 residues. Trimming left V 0 bases short and J 4 bases short, with 25 bases between.

This chain uses TRBV5-1 with TRBJ1-1; maybe TRBD1 (5 bases). CDR1 and CDR2 (germline): SGHRS, YFSETQ. V gave up 5 bases and J gave up 0 bases, with 8 bases separating them. This CDR3 has 13 amino acids. CDR3 sequence (DNA): TGCGCCAGCAGGACAGCCATGAACACTGAAGCTTTCTTT. This encodes CASRTAMNTEAFF.

The chain joins TRBV18 to TRBJ2-1; TRBD1 or TRBD2 may be the D gene (5 bases each). Germline CDR1 KGHSH, CDR2 LQKENI. This CDR3 region has 16 residues. V dropped 1 base and J dropped 7 bases, with 17 bases sitting between them. CDR3 sequence: CASSPQSGTPVNEQFF. Written as DNA, the CDR3 is TGTGCCAGCTCACCACAGTCCGGGACCCCAGTTAATGAGCAGTTCTTC.

The chain combines TRBV5-1 with TRBJ1-2; 7 bases map to TRBD1. The CDR3 length is 15 residues. The junction had 8 bases not matched to a gene; V was cut back by 4 bases and J by 2 bases. In germline, CDR1 is SGHRS, CDR2 YFSETQ. CDR3 nucleotide sequence: TGCGCCAGCAGCCCCGCCCCACAGGGGAACTATGGCTACACCTTC. Translated: CASSPAPQGNYGYTF.